This TCR beta chain was recovered during a study of T cell repertoires in cytomegalovirus infection. Study in general: HLA-B-restricted CMV epitopes that are well studied, plus recently identified HLA-C-restricted ones, were used by the study. Both a matching HLA type and CMV infection were indicated by public TCR beta signatures. Study-level results: The ex vivo response was dominated by HLA-C-restricted CMV-specific TCR beta clonotypes. Of the TCR beta families, the public ones yielded a cumulative frequency that identified carriers of CMV plus the relevant HLA.

On this clonotype: Its antigen remains unidentified.

TCRdb itself ran the reads through MiXCR, one entry per CDR3 protein. The repertoire holds fewer than 55,000 distinct CDR3 sequences, with about 18% as singletons. This CDR3 region has 13 residues. V lost 2 bases and J lost 5, with 6 bases in between. The sequence was collected from a human donor in good health (CMV status not recorded). Some clones in this sample may be carry-over from other donors' samples. J is TRBJ1-4 and V is TRBV12-3 or TRBV12-4, with a tentative D call TRBD1 (6 bases). Here the sequenced sample was CD8+ T cells from cultured PBMCs, taken from culture after CMV antigen stimulation. CDR3 protein: CASSLTGNEKLFF. The CDR3 region has the DNA TGTGCCAGCAGTTTAACAGGGAATGAAAAACTGTTTTTT.